This record covers a single TCR beta chain. In its sample, this clone was seen once. Its specific antigen is unknown. Base-call qualities are not available, and no considerably larger clone is one nucleotide away. The sample originates from a study of shared clonotypes between healthy human individuals (dated by TCRdb to 2018 to 2021). Concerning the study at large: The cohort included three men and two women between 18 and 49 years of age. Libraries were prepared and TCR repertoires were sequenced by different laboratories using diverse techniques, in order to increase sequencing depth and limit assay-specific biases. To estimate repertoire size and how much clonotypes are shared between individuals, the study performed deep sequencing of blood TCR repertoires from about five healthy adults. For each donor, CD4 naive and CD4 memory were each given three plates, CD8 naive was given two plates, and CD8 memory was given one plate. Between about 0.85 and 10 billion PBMCs per donor were obtained by leukapheresis.

Using the deep immunoSEQ assay, multiplex PCR amplified TCR CDR3 regions from genomic DNA. Genomic DNA extracted from each cell subset was distributed evenly over all wells of several immunoSEQ 96-well plates, and each plate served as one replicate. For sorted subsets, approximately 210 ng of genomic DNA, equivalent to 25,000 to 30,000 T cell genomes, went into each replicate PCR. The purified libraries were quantified using a Qubit 3.0 fluorometer, sized with a Bioanalyzer 2100, and then quantified again using the KAPA Library Quantification kit. Every immunoSEQ 96-well plate was sequenced on a dedicated single-read 150-cycle Illumina NextSeq 550 flow cell. The study's processing was this. Because the immunoSEQ output included only junctional sequences and no quality scores, the filtering could not be the same as the filtering used for full-length reads. To assign V/J genes and CDR3, sequences were annotated against IMGT germline references using PyIR, a Python wrapper for IgBLAST v1.9. Any read was removed if the V/J assignment was weak (E-value above 1e-6), the CDR3 was missing, or the read contained stop codons, out-of-frame junctions, or ambiguous translated residues. A V3J clonotype was defined by an identical inferred V gene, J gene, and CDR3 amino acid sequence. The percentage overlap between two repertoires was calculated by dividing the number of shared unique clonotypes by the size of the smaller repertoire. Richness of each repertoire was evaluated using RTK rarefaction, the Chao1 estimator, and Recon v2.1 estimates of unobserved clonotypes. For all TCRbeta clonotypes obtained by the gDNA method from four donors, generation probabilities were computed with OLGA. TCRdb obtained this table from immuneACCESS and retained in-frame rearrangements with V and J assigned. These tables miss some clones; where compared with another copy, unresolved V genes account for less than half of the shortfall, and the remainder is unexplained. That table furnishes V, J and clone size, whereas the DNA furnished D and trimming. The sample records about 1.1 million clones, approximately 78% of which are singletons. The top ten clones comprise around 0.6% of the sample.

Donors were healthy HIV-negative adults with no recently reported acute infections or vaccinations. All donors were Caucasian adults living in Nashville, Tennessee, USA. CD4+ T cells were enriched by magnetic negative selection, after which naive cells were positively selected on CD45RA and the negative fraction was taken as the memory subset. After blood collection by leukapheresis, PBMCs were isolated using Ficoll-Histopaque density gradient centrifugation and then cryopreserved in the vapor phase of liquid nitrogen. Analytical flow cytometry was used to check the purity and quantity of every magnetically sorted T cell population. From each sorted fraction, genomic DNA was isolated and quantified by UV absorbance on a Nanodrop 2000c. Findings and caveats that apply to the study as a whole: Pairwise subsampling led to the expectation that sequencing depth would affect the degree of clonotype sharing among donors. About 5% of naive CD4, more than 3% of naive CD8, 2.3% of memory CD4, and less than 0.45% of memory CD8 clonotypes were shared across several donors. Incomplete sequencing was indicated by rarefaction of sorted-subset datasets, despite the large sequencing depth. Because the study included a small number of donors, the genetic and exposure-history diversity represented was limited. Estimated clonotype richness was generally larger for naive than for memory subsets. Sampling was restricted to blood, and TCR repertoires in tissue are likely to differ from TCR repertoires in blood. Higher generation probabilities were observed for clonotypes shared by all four sorted-subset donors than for non-shared clonotypes.

Sequencing was performed on memory CD4+ T cells from PBMCs. Taken with the paper, the label for cell subset or site translates to: CD45RA-negative fraction. The TCR sequence derives from a man between 18 and 35 years old in good health. Some clones in this sample may be carry-over from other donors' samples.

The base sequence is TGTGCCAGCAGCTTGGACAGGGAACGTTACGAGCAGTACTTC. Translated, it gives CASSLDRERYEQYF. This chain is built from TRBV5-6 and TRBJ2-5; the best D guess is TRBD1, with 6 bases matching. The last part of the DNA fits TRBJ2-7 better; the J call may be wrong. Taken from cysteine to phenylalanine, the CDR3 has 14 residues. Kept here is only the CDR3 DNA, which spans 42 bases and is read in frame from base 1. The germline V gene sets CDR1 to SGHDT and CDR2 to YYEEEE.